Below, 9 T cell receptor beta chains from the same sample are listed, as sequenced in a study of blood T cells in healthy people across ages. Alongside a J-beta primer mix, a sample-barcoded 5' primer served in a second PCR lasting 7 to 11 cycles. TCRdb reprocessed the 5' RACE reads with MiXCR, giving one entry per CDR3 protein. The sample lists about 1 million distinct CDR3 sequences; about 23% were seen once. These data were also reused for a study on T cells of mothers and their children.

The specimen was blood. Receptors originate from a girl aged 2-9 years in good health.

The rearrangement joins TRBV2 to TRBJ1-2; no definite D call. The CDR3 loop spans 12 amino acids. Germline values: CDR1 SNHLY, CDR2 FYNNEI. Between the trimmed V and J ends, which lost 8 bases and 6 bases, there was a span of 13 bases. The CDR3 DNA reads TGTGCCAGCGGGGTGGCTTTGAATGGCTACACCTTC. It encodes CASGVALNGYTF.

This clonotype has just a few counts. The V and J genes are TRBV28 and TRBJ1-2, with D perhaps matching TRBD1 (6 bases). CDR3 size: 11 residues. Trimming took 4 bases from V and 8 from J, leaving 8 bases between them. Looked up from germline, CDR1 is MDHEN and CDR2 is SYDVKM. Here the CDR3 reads CASSWGGGYTF. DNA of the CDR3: TGTGCCAGCAGTTGGGGGGGCGGCTACACCTTC.

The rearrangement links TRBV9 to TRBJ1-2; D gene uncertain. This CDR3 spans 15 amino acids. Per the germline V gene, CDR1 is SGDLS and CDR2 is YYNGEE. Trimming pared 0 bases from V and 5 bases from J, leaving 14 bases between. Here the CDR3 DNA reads TGTGCCAGCAGCGTAGCTGGAGGGAACCCTTATGGCTACACCTTC. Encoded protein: CASSVAGGNPYGYTF.

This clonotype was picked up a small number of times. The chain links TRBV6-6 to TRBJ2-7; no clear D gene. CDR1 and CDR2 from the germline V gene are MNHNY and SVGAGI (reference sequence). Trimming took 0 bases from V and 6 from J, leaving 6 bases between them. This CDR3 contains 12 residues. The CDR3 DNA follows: TGTGCCAGCAGTTACTCCAATGGCGAGCAGTACTTC. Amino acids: CASSYSNGEQYF.

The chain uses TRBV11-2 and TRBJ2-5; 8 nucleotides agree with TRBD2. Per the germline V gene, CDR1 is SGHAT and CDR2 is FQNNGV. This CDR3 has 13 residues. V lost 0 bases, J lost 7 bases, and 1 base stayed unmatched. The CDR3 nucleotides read TGTGCCAGCAGCTTAGACCTAGCGGGGACCCAGTACTTC. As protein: CASSLDLAGTQYF. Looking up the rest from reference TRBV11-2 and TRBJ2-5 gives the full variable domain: EAGVAQSPRYKIIEKRQSVAFWCNPISGHATLYWYQQILGQGPKLLIQFQNNGVVDDSQLPKDRFSAERLKGVDSTLKIQPAKLEDSAVYLCASSLDLAGTQYFGPGTRLLVL.

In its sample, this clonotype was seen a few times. The CDR3: CASSFRIADNEQFF. As DNA, the CDR3 is TGTGCCAGCAGCTTTCGGATAGCGGACAATGAGCAGTTCTTC. The chain employs TRBV11-2 and TRBJ2-1; tentative D call: TRBD2 (6 bases). The V and J ends lost 3 bases and 5 bases respectively, with 11 bases between them. The CDR3 runs 14 residues. CDR1 and CDR2 (germline): SGHAT, FQNNGV.

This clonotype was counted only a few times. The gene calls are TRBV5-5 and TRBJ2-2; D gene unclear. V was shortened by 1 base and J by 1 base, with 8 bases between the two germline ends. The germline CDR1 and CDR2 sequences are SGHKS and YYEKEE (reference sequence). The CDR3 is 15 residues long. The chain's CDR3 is CASSLLLLNTGELFF. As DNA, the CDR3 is TGTGCCAGCAGCTTGTTGCTTCTGAACACCGGGGAGCTGTTTTTT.

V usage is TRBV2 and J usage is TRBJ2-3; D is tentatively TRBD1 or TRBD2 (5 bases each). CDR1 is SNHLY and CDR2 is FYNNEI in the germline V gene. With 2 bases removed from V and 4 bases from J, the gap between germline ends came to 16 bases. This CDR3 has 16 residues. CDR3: CASSEFSGLASDTQYF. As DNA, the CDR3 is TGTGCCAGCAGTGAATTCTCGGGGCTTGCATCAGATACGCAGTATTTT.

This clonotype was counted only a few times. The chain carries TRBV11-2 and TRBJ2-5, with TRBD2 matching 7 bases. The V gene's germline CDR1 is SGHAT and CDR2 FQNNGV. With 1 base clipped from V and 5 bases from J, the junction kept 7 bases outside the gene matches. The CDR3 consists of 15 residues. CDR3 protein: CASSLVYGEGETQYF. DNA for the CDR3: TGTGCCAGCAGCTTAGTTTACGGGGAGGGGGAGACCCAGTACTTC.